Each of the 32 T cell receptor beta chains below was sequenced from the same sample in a study of cytomegalovirus exposure and HLA in healthy donors. This table comes from immunoSEQ multiplex PCR, and its TCRdb copy is limited to in-frame clones, with some not included. The sample consists of approximately 160,000 clones, around four fifths of them appearing once. Sequenced input: PBMCs. The receptors were gathered from a man aged 25 to 40 in good health and CMV-seropositive.

This clone has a single count. The chain has TRBV6-6 and TRBJ2-3; D not certain. CDR1 is MNHNY, CDR2 SVGAGI, per germline (reference sequence). The CDR3 is made up of 12 amino acids. V dropped 3 bases and J dropped 5 bases, with 6 bases sitting between them. This CDR3 reads CASSYQEDTQYF. CDR3 coding DNA: TGTGCCAGCAGTTATCAGGAAGATACGCAGTATTTT.

DNA of the CDR3: TGTGCCAGCAGCTGGGGGGGCTCCTACGAGCAGTACTTC. It specifies CASSWGGSYEQYF. The J gene is TRBJ2-7, the V gene TRBV6-5; the match to TRBD2 covers 7 bases. The CDR3 is 13 amino acids. Looked up from germline, CDR1 is MNHEY and CDR2 is SVGAGI. The J segment lost 0 bases and the V segment lost 6 bases, leaving 2 bases of the junction unmatched.

The chain recombines TRBV18 with TRBJ2-2; the D gene is possibly TRBD1 (6 bases). CDR1 is KGHSH and CDR2 is LQKENI in the germline V gene. The V gene lost 0 bases and the J gene lost 0 bases, with 8 bases spanning the gap. This CDR3 is 16 amino acids long. Written as DNA, the CDR3 is TGTGCCAGCTCACCACCGGGACATTCGAACACCGGGGAGCTGTTTTTT. Translating gives CASSPPGHSNTGELFF.

The chain uses TRBV5-6 and TRBJ2-7; D perhaps matches TRBD1 (6 bases). Germline V CDR1 and CDR2: SGHDT, YYEEEE. This CDR3 has 12 residues. V dropped 6 bases and J dropped 9 bases, with 16 bases sitting between them. The CDR3 bases are TGTGCCAGCAACTCCTACAGGGAACGGCAGTACTTC. This encodes CASNSYRERQYF.

J is TRBJ1-4 and V is TRBV19; weak D call: TRBD1 (6 bases). The V end lost 11 bases, the J end lost 6 bases, and 22 bases lay between the germline ends. The CDR3 consists of 15 residues. The germline gives CDR1 LNHDA, CDR2 SQIVND (reference sequence). CDR3 in amino acids: CAAQGGEAADEKLFF. CDR3 DNA sequence: TGTGCCGCGCAAGGGGGGGAGGCAGCCGATGAAAAACTGTTTTTT.

The chain employs TRBV10-3 and TRBJ1-3, with TRBD1 matching over 7 bases. The CDR3 has 16 residues. CDR1 and CDR2 from the germline V gene are ENHRY and SYGVKD. The ends lost 6 bases at V and 4 bases at J; junction bases unmatched: 12. CDR3 protein: CAIRRQGPIAGNTIYF. The CDR3 DNA follows: TGTGCCATCAGGAGACAGGGCCCTATCGCGGGAAACACCATATATTTT.

The gene calls are TRBV6-5 and TRBJ1-1, with 7 bases matching TRBD1. The V gene end was trimmed by 4 bases and the J gene end by 1 base; junction bases not matched to a gene: 6. The V gene's germline CDR1 is MNHEY and CDR2 SVGAGI. The CDR3 has 15 amino acids. Written as DNA, the CDR3 is TGTGCCAGCAGTTTTTTGGGACAGAGGAACACTGAAGCTTTCTTT. This translates into CASSFLGQRNTEAFF.

As concerns this clone: In the same sample, other DNA sequences code for this CDR3. V gene TRBV27 combines with J gene TRBJ2-7; D perhaps matches TRBD2 (5 bases). Trimming shortened V by 6 bases and J by 1 base, and 10 bases separated the two germline ends. The CDR3 runs 13 residues. Germline CDR1 MNHEY, CDR2 SMNVEV (reference sequence). The CDR3 bases are TGTGCCAGCAGCCTCCGGGGTTCCTACGAGCAGTACTTC. Its translation: CASSLRGSYEQYF.

This clone turned up a few times. This rearrangement joins TRBV5-1 to TRBJ1-1; no clear D gene. CDR3 length equals 16 residues. Germline loops: CDR1 SGHRS, CDR2 YFSETQ. V shed 0 bases and J shed 0 bases, with 12 bases lying between them. The CDR3 is CASSLVLRSMNTEAFF. CDR3 bases: TGCGCCAGCAGCTTGGTACTAAGGTCGATGAACACTGAAGCTTTCTTT.

The chain combines TRBV6-6 with TRBJ2-1, with 10 bases matching TRBD1. V trimming: 2 bases; J trimming: 6 bases; junction bases outside the gene matches: 1. Germline assignment: CDR1 MNHNY and CDR2 SVGAGI (reference sequence). This CDR3 spans 14 amino acids. CDR3 residues: CASSYGTGVNEQFF. Written as DNA, the CDR3 is TGTGCCAGCAGTTACGGGACAGGGGTCAATGAGCAGTTCTTC.

The chain combines TRBV4-3 with TRBJ2-1; tentative D call: TRBD2 (5 bases). The CDR3 runs to 12 residues. V dropped 6 bases and J dropped 11 bases, with 14 bases sitting between them. Per germline, CDR1 LGHNA and CDR2 YSLEER. CDR3 nucleotide sequence: TGCGCCAGCAGTAGAGACTACCAAAAGCAGTTCTTC. Residues: CASSRDYQKQFF.

This chain connects TRBV9 to TRBJ2-7; D possibly corresponds to TRBD1 (6 bases). With 0 bases removed from V and 3 bases from J, the gap between germline ends came to 10 bases. The germline CDR1 and CDR2 sequences are SGDLS and YYNGEE. This CDR3 is 14 amino acids long. The CDR3 DNA is TGTGCCAGCAGCGTAGCGGTGGGACACTACGAGCAGTACTTC. This codes for CASSVAVGHYEQYF. Full variable domain (remainder filled in from reference TRBV9 and TRBJ2-7): DSGVTQTPKHLITATGQRVTLRCSPRSGDLSVYWYQQSLDQGLQFLIQYYNGEERAKGNILERFSAQQFPDLHSELNLSSLELGDSALYFCASSVAVGHYEQYFGPGTRLTVT.

This chain joins TRBV10-3 and TRBJ1-5; no reliable D call. This CDR3 comprises 15 residues. The V gene lost 3 bases and the J gene lost 1 base, with 10 bases spanning the gap. CDR1 and CDR2 (germline): ENHRY, SYGVKD. In nucleotides, the CDR3 is TGTGCCATCAGTGAATCGGTTTCCAGCAATCAGCCCCAGCATTTT. Its translation: CAISESVSSNQPQHF.

This clone was seen a handful of times. The chain uses TRBV4-3 and TRBJ2-3, with D possibly TRBD2 on 7 matching bases. Deletions cut 4 bases from V and 7 bases from J, with 21 bases between. Germline CDR1 is LGHNA and CDR2 is YSLEER. The CDR3 has 16 residues. CDR3 sequence: CASSPRGAGEINTQYF. The CDR3 DNA follows: TGCGCCAGCAGCCCCCGGGGGGCCGGAGAAATCAATACGCAGTATTTT.

This clone was counted between two and nine times. This chain links TRBV6-5 with TRBJ2-5, with D possibly matching TRBD2 (6 bases). Germline loops: CDR1 MNHEY, CDR2 SVGAGI. This CDR3 has 13 residues. Trimming removed 4 bases at V and 5 bases at J, with 11 bases between. For the CDR3, the DNA is TGTGCCAGCAGTTCGCCGGGGAGGGAGACCCAGTACTTC. It specifies CASSSPGRETQYF.

V gene TRBV11-2 combines with J gene TRBJ2-7; D is unclear. Germline V gene data show CDR1 as SGHAT and CDR2 as FQNNGV. The CDR3 has 13 residues. V shed 4 bases and J shed 0 bases, with 7 bases lying between them. The CDR3 is CASSSPVSYEQYF. The CDR3 coding sequence is TGTGCCAGCAGCTCTCCTGTCTCCTACGAGCAGTACTTC.

This clone was detected only a few times. The V call is TRBV6-4, the J call TRBJ2-7; 7 bases align to TRBD1. The CDR3 runs to 14 residues. The ends lost 5 bases at V and 0 bases at J; junction bases unmatched: 4. Germline CDR1 reads MRHNA; CDR2 reads SNTAGT. The CDR3 nucleotides read TGTGCCAGCAGTTACCGGGACAGCTCCTACGAGCAGTACTTC. Residues: CASSYRDSSYEQYF.

The J gene is TRBJ1-3, the V gene TRBV18; tentatively, D is TRBD1 (6 bases). V dropped 5 bases and J dropped 1 base, with 18 bases sitting between them. The CDR3 has 17 amino acids. Per the germline V gene, CDR1 is KGHSH and CDR2 is LQKENI. CDR3 DNA: TGTGCCAGCTCAGAACAAGCCAGGGGAACATCTGGAAACACCATATATTTT. This sequence encodes CASSEQARGTSGNTIYF.

This chain joins TRBV19 and TRBJ1-6, with D unclear. Per germline, CDR1 LNHDA and CDR2 SQIVND (reference sequence). Deletions cut 6 bases from V and 7 bases from J, with 10 bases between. The CDR3 runs 13 residues. The CDR3 DNA reads TGTGCCAGTAGACAGCGGAACAATTCACCCCTCCACTTT. Translating gives CASRQRNNSPLHF.

The chain couples TRBV5-1 to TRBJ1-1, with 7 bases identical to TRBD1. The V gene end was trimmed by 2 bases and the J gene end by 1 base; junction bases not matched to a gene: 2. CDR1 and CDR2 (germline): SGHRS, YFSETQ. The CDR3 has 14 amino acids. Here the CDR3 reads CASSFGTENTEAFF. As DNA, the CDR3 is TGCGCCAGCAGCTTTGGGACAGAGAACACTGAAGCTTTCTTT.

The chain uses TRBV10-1 and TRBJ2-7; TRBD2 agrees at 8 bases. CDR3 length: 15 amino acids. Germline CDR1 is WNHNN and CDR2 is SYGVQD (reference sequence). J lost 4 bases, V lost 6 bases, and 11 bases had no gene match. Written as DNA, the CDR3 is TGCGCCAGCAGCGAGCCCGGGAGGGGATTTTACGAGCAGTACTTC. Translated, it gives CASSEPGRGFYEQYF.

J is TRBJ2-5 and V is TRBV9; a possible D gene is TRBD2 (5 bases). CDR3 length: 15 residues. The germline V gene has CDR1 SGDLS and CDR2 YYNGEE. V was cut by 1 base and J by 5 bases, with 15 bases left in between. The CDR3 DNA follows: TGTGCCAGCAGCGTACGAGGGAACCGGCCGGAGACCCAGTACTTC. Protein sequence: CASSVRGNRPETQYF.

This clone was seen more than once but under ten times. The rearrangement joins TRBV6-1 to TRBJ2-7; D might be TRBD1 (5 bases). Germline-derived CDR1 and CDR2 are MNHNS and SASEGT. This CDR3 spans 13 amino acids. Trimming took off 6 bases at V and 5 bases at J, with 14 bases between the two ends. The CDR3 DNA sequence: TGTGCCAGCAGACTCAGGGCCAACGACGAGCAGTACTTC. It codes for CASRLRANDEQYF.

There are a few counts of this clone. V is TRBV28 and J is TRBJ2-7, with TRBD2 matching 14 bases. CDR1 MDHEN and CDR2 SYDVKM come from the germline V gene. Unmatched junction bases numbered 10, after V lost 5 bases and J lost 7 bases. The CDR3 runs 16 residues. The DNA for the CDR3 is TGTGCCAGCAGTGGACTTGGGACTAGCGGGGGTCGGGAGCAGTACTTC. It yields the protein CASSGLGTSGGREQYF.

The J gene is TRBJ2-7, the V gene TRBV19; 8 bases are shared with TRBD1. The CDR3 length is 15 residues. Germline values: CDR1 LNHDA, CDR2 SQIVND (reference sequence). The V gene end was trimmed by 5 bases and the J gene end by 2 bases; junction bases not matched to a gene: 8. Written as DNA, the CDR3 is TGTGCCAGTAGTCCCGGGACAGGAGTCGCCTACGAGCAGTACTTC. This gives the protein CASSPGTGVAYEQYF.

The J gene is TRBJ1-4, the V gene TRBV7-8; TRBD1 matches at 7 bases. Germline V CDR1 and CDR2: SGHVS, FQNEAQ. Trimming took 2 bases from V and 5 from J; bases not matched to a gene: 8. The CDR3 spans 16 residues. The CDR3 nucleotides are TGTGCCAGCAGCTTATACCTAGGGGGCCACAATGAAAAACTGTTTTTT. It encodes CASSLYLGGHNEKLFF.

This clone has only a few counts. The chain joins TRBV27 to TRBJ1-5; 7 nucleotides align to TRBD1. Germline loops: CDR1 MNHEY, CDR2 SMNVEV (reference sequence). Trimming at V came to 5 bases and at J to 3 bases, leaving 4 bases not matched to a gene. This CDR3 is 14 amino acids long. CDR3 in amino acids: CASSADRANQPQHF. Here the CDR3 DNA reads TGTGCCAGCAGTGCCGACAGGGCCAATCAGCCCCAGCATTTT.

This chain joins TRBV18 and TRBJ1-1; 7 bases are a match to TRBD1. The CDR3 has 15 amino acids. The germline V gene has CDR1 KGHSH and CDR2 LQKENI. With V trimmed by 8 bases and J by 1 base, 10 bases remained unmatched. CDR3 residues: CASTPGGTANTEAFF. The CDR3 nucleotides are TGTGCCAGCACCCCAGGGGGGACCGCGAACACTGAAGCTTTCTTT. The full variable domain, rest sourced from reference TRBV18 and TRBJ1-1, is NAGVMQNPRHLVRRRGQEARLRCSPMKGHSHVYWYRQLPEEGLKFMVYLQKENIIDESGMPKERFSAEFPKEGPSILRIQQVVRGDSAAYFCASTPGGTANTEAFFGQGTRLTVV.

This chain uses TRBV7-2 with TRBJ2-7; 7 positions match TRBD1. With 5 bases clipped from V and 3 bases from J, the junction kept 10 bases outside the gene matches. There are 15 residues in the CDR3. Germline V lookup: CDR1 SGHTA, CDR2 FQGNSA. The CDR3 coding sequence is TGTGCCAGCAGCCTCAGATTCGGACAGGACTACGAGCAGTACTTC. Protein product: CASSLRFGQDYEQYF.

Of note for this clone: The junction and the germline gene differ at one end; a read error may be behind it. The chain recombines TRBV29-1 with TRBJ1-4; 8 bases agree with TRBD1. This CDR3 is 12 amino acids long. Germline V gives CDR1 SQVTM, CDR2 ANQGSEA. The CDR3 is CSVERDRGRAVF. CDR3 nucleotide sequence: TGCAGCGTTGAAAGAGACAGGGGACGGGCCGTTTTT.

J is TRBJ2-7 and V is TRBV27; 7 nucleotides align to TRBD1. The V gene end was trimmed by 6 bases and the J gene end by 6 bases; junction bases not matched to a gene: 8. The CDR3 is made up of 13 amino acids. In germline, CDR1 is MNHEY, CDR2 SMNVEV (reference sequence). The CDR3 sequence is CASRYIGGAEQYF. CDR3 DNA sequence: TGTGCCAGCAGATACATAGGGGGCGCCGAGCAGTACTTC.

V gene TRBV4-3 combines with J gene TRBJ2-2; TRBD2 matches 7 bases. Looked up from germline, CDR1 is LGHNA and CDR2 is YSLEER. The trim removed 1 base at V and 0 bases at J, leaving 2 bases unmatched. This CDR3 has 16 residues. Here the CDR3 DNA reads TGCGCCAGCAGCCAAGGGGCGGGGGCGAACACCGGGGAGCTGTTTTTT. Encoded protein: CASSQGAGANTGELFF.